The text below deals with one TCR beta chain. This clonotype occurred many times. Its antigen is unknown. No base quality information exists; no much larger clone differs at one position. The run used an Illumina HiSeq 1500. TCRdb reworked the public reads: Q25 trimming with fastp, MiXCR clone assembly, productive beta chains retained. Each entry merges the rows of one CDR3 protein and shows their most common DNA and genes. The sample has over 450,000 distinct CDR3 sequences on record, 11% of them singletons. The biggest ten clones account for more than 8.5% of the sample. This entry is derived from a study of T cell repertoires in cytomegalovirus infection (dated by TCRdb to about 2019). Background on the whole study: The HLA type of each donor mattered for the analysis, because public TCR beta signatures pointed to carriage of CMV infection along with the matching HLA type.

What the authors observed across the whole study: In the ex vivo response, HLA-C-restricted CMV-specific TCR beta clonotypes were dominant, and in two of eight donors the single most frequent clonotype came from this HLA-C-restricted group. In both this cohort and an independent cohort of 352 donors, the cumulative frequency of public TCR beta family members distinguished carriers of CMV infection plus the relevant HLA type.

Its CDR3 holds 16 amino acids, cysteine through phenylalanine. Only the CDR3 region is kept as DNA, spanning 48 bases read in frame from base 1. From a lookup of the germline V gene, CDR1 and CDR2 are SGHRS and YFSETQ. V and J are truncated by 7 bases and 0 bases respectively, leaving an intervening sequence of 20 bases. Material: PBMCs. This sequence uses TRBV5-1 and TRBJ2-7, with TRBD1 tentatively as D gene (5 bases match). The TCR sequence derives from a human donor in good health (CMV status not recorded). Some clones in this sample may be carry-over from other donors' samples. The nucleotide sequence is given as TGCGCCAGCGGCCGGAGCCCAAGGACAAGCTCCTACGAGCAGTACTTC. Translated, it reads CASGRSPRTSSYEQYF.